Listed here are 5 T cell receptor beta chains from one sample, sequenced in a study of regulatory T cells in long-lasting Graves disease. In building TCR beta libraries, iRepertoire HTBI primers were used together with Arm-PCR of CDR3 regions. TCRdb reprocessed the multiplex PCR reads with MiXCR, giving one entry per CDR3 protein. Here the sample spans over 200,000 distinct CDR3 sequences, approximately 20% being singletons. Time point here: newly diagnosed GD, antithyroid drugs for less than 3 months. After RNA was extracted from PBMCs, the TCR library was made from it. Another study also made use of these data, one on T cells in Graves' hyperthyroidism and ophthalmopathy.

The sequences come from peripheral blood mononuclear cells (PBMCs), collected at new diagnosis, from a patient treated with antithyroid drugs. These TCRs come from a woman aged 25 to 39 with Graves disease.

This clonotype was seen only a few times. This chain joins TRBV6-1 and TRBJ1-1; no definite D call. The ends were cut back, 7 bases at V and 0 bases at J, with 18 bases in the middle. In germline, CDR1 is MNHNS, CDR2 SASEGT. This CDR3 contains 16 residues. Written as DNA, the CDR3 is TGTGCCAGCACCGAAGGGAAGAAACGTTTGAACACTGAAGCTTTCTTT. Translating it yields CASTEGKKRLNTEAFF.

This clonotype was recorded at least ten times. V gene TRBV7-9 combines with J gene TRBJ1-1, with TRBD1 matching 8 bases. Germline V CDR1 and CDR2: SEHNR, FQNEAQ (reference sequence). The CDR3 is 16 residues long. V dropped 5 bases and J dropped 1; count of bases not matched to a gene: 9. The CDR3 loop reads CASSPPRQGSNTEAFF. CDR3 sequence (DNA): TGTGCCAGCAGCCCGCCGAGACAGGGGTCGAACACTGAAGCTTTCTTT.

As to this clonotype: A far larger clone lies a single base away; this is likely a read error. CDR3 region: CTSSYDNGLNQPQHF. The CDR3 DNA follows: TGTACCAGCAGTTACGATAACGGCCTCAATCAGCCCCAGCATTTT. This sequence joins TRBV6-8 and TRBJ1-5; D not resolved. The CDR3 runs to 15 residues. Per germline, CDR1 MNHGY and CDR2 SAAAGT.

The gene calls are TRBV20-1 and TRBJ1-5; TRBD1 might be the D (6 bases). This CDR3 contains 16 residues. In germline, CDR1 is DFQATT, CDR2 SNEGSKA (reference sequence). V gave up 3 bases and J gave up 0 bases, with 15 bases separating them. CDR3 bases: TGCAGTGCTAGGTGGGGGGGGCCGAATAGCAATCAGCCCCAGCATTTT. It yields the protein CSARWGGPNSNQPQHF.

This clonotype has at least ten counts. The CDR3 DNA reads as TGTGCCAGCAGTCTCATGGGAAACGAGCAGTACTTC. It is translated as CASSLMGNEQYF. This chain joins TRBV3-1 and TRBJ2-7; D gene unclear. The CDR3 consists of 12 residues. Germline V gene data show CDR1 as LGHDT and CDR2 as YNNKEL (reference sequence). V lost 6 bases and J 5 bases, leaving 11 bases between the germline ends.